The next 23 T cell receptor beta chains were all read from a single sample in a study of cytomegalovirus exposure and HLA in healthy donors. The primer mix had 60 Vbeta and 13 Jbeta primers. The assay was immunoSEQ multiplex PCR, and TCRdb's table has in-frame clones only and misses some. The table shows over 200,000 clones, with more than 75% occurring only once. The sequenced sample consisted of PBMCs. The receptors originated from a human donor in good health.

The gene calls are TRBV7-9 and TRBJ2-5; 8 nucleotides agree with TRBD1. Trimming at V came to 5 bases and at J to 1 base, leaving 6 bases not matched to a gene. Germline assignment: CDR1 SEHNR and CDR2 FQNEAQ (reference sequence). CDR3 length: 15 amino acids. This chain's CDR3 is CASSIGTGRQETQYF. CDR3 DNA: TGTGCCAGCAGCATAGGGACAGGTCGCCAAGAGACCCAGTACTTC.

This sequence joins TRBV19 and TRBJ2-3; the match to TRBD2 covers 12 bases. After removal of 4 bases from V and 7 bases from J, the junction contained 6 bases not matched to a gene. Germline-derived CDR1 and CDR2 are LNHDA and SQIVND (reference sequence). This CDR3 is 15 amino acids long. CDR3 residues: CASSTLAGGPHTQYF. Written as DNA, the CDR3 is TGTGCCAGTAGTACTCTAGCGGGAGGGCCCCATACGCAGTATTTT.

CDR3 sequence: CASSVGIREAEQYF. In DNA form, the CDR3 reads TGTGCCAGCAGCGTAGGAATCAGGGAGGCCGAGCAGTACTTC. The chain joins TRBV9 to TRBJ2-7, with D possibly being TRBD2 (6 bases). Trimming removed 0 bases from V and 6 bases from J, with 13 bases in between. In germline, CDR1 is SGDLS, CDR2 YYNGEE. This CDR3 is built from 14 residues.

V usage is TRBV7-9 and J usage is TRBJ1-1; 7 positions agree with TRBD1. CDR1 SEHNR and CDR2 FQNEAQ come from the germline V gene (reference sequence). This CDR3 spans 12 amino acids. V lost 3 bases and J lost 6; bases outside the gene matches: 1. CDR3 protein: CASSLGQPEAFF. The CDR3 DNA reads TGTGCCAGCAGCTTGGGACAGCCTGAAGCTTTCTTT.

V is TRBV28 and J is TRBJ2-1; 10 positions agree with TRBD2. Looked up from germline, CDR1 is MDHEN and CDR2 is SYDVKM. Trimming cost V 3 bases and J 8 bases; bases outside gene matches: 10. The CDR3 sequence is 16 residues long. The CDR3 DNA reads as TGTGCCAGCAGTTTTTCTGGGGCTAGCGGGAGAGATGAGCAGTTCTTC. It yields the protein CASSFSGASGRDEQFF.

The chain carries TRBV7-3 and TRBJ2-1, with 11 bases aligning to TRBD2. The CDR3 is made up of 16 amino acids. Germline V lookup: CDR1 SGHTA, CDR2 FQGTGA. With V trimmed by 5 bases and J by 9 bases, 12 bases remained unmatched. Here the CDR3 DNA reads TGTGCCAGCAGCCTGTTAGCGGGAGGGCTAGCAGGTGAGCAGTTCTTC. This gives the protein CASSLLAGGLAGEQFF. The whole variable domain, remainder taken from reference TRBV7-3 and TRBJ2-1, is GAGVSQTPSNKVTEKGKYVELRCDPISGHTALYWYRQSLGQGPEFLIYFQGTGAADDSGLPNDRFFAVRPEGSVSTLKIQRTERGDSAVYLCASSLLAGGLAGEQFFGPGTRLTVL.

J is TRBJ2-7 and V is TRBV7-3, with 9 bases that match TRBD2. The CDR3 is made up of 18 amino acids. Germline loops: CDR1 SGHTA, CDR2 FQGTGA. The V and J ends lost 6 bases and 3 bases, in that order; junction bases with no gene match: 18. The CDR3 DNA sequence: TGTGCCAGCAGTCTTCCTCCCTGGGTGCGGGAGGGCCTCTACGAGCAGTACTTC. It codes for CASSLPPWVREGLYEQYF.

The CDR3 here is CASSLGPGTGAVETQYF. For the CDR3, the DNA is TGTGCCAGCAGTTTGGGCCCCGGGACAGGGGCGGTAGAGACCCAGTACTTC. The chain is built from TRBV27 and TRBJ2-5, with TRBD1 identical over 10 bases. Germline V lookup: CDR1 MNHEY, CDR2 SMNVEV (reference sequence). The CDR3 length is 17 residues. The junction had 11 bases not matched to a gene; V was cut back by 3 bases and J by 4 bases.

This clone appeared a single time. V usage is TRBV2 and J usage is TRBJ1-2, with D tentatively TRBD1 (6 bases). The CDR3 is made up of 15 amino acids. The germline gives CDR1 SNHLY, CDR2 FYNNEI. With 3 bases removed from V and 3 bases from J, the gap between germline ends came to 14 bases. This CDR3 reads CASSDRAGVDYGYTF. DNA for the CDR3: TGTGCCAGCAGTGATCGGGCAGGGGTTGACTATGGCTACACCTTC.

The chain joins TRBV5-1 to TRBJ2-7; weak D call: TRBD2 (5 bases). The CDR3 covers 17 residues. V lost 4 bases to trimming and J lost 5 bases, with 25 bases between them. Per germline, CDR1 SGHRS and CDR2 YFSETQ. The CDR3 DNA follows: TGCGCCAGCAGCCCTACTCTCGTCGGGATCGTTGGGCACGAGCAGTACTTC. It codes for CASSPTLVGIVGHEQYF. The variable domain in full, with the rest retrieved from reference TRBV5-1 and TRBJ2-7, is KAGVTQTPRYLIKTRGQQVTLSCSPISGHRSVSWYQQTPGQGLQFLFEYFSETQRNKGNFPGRFSGRQFSNSRSEMNVSTLELGDSALYLCASSPTLVGIVGHEQYFGPGTRLTVT.

This sequence joins TRBV5-1 and TRBJ1-2; 8 bases align to TRBD1. The CDR3 is 13 amino acids. CDR1 and CDR2 from the germline V gene are SGHRS and YFSETQ. V trimming: 0 bases; J trimming: 5 bases; junction bases outside the gene matches: 0. CDR3 sequence: CASSLGTGYGYTF. CDR3 nucleotides: TGCGCCAGCAGCTTGGGGACAGGGTATGGCTACACCTTC.

The chain joins TRBV19 to TRBJ2-2; 9 bases are shared with TRBD1. The CDR3 runs 15 residues. Germline V gene lookup returns CDR1 LNHDA and CDR2 SQIVND (reference sequence). J gave up 5 bases and V 5 bases, and 6 bases lay outside the gene matches. The CDR3 coding sequence is TGTGCCAGTAGTGAACAGGGGGCGAGGACCGGGGAGCTGTTTTTT. It specifies CASSEQGARTGELFF.

The chain employs TRBV27 and TRBJ2-3; D ambiguous. The V gene lost 0 bases and the J gene lost 4 bases, with 8 bases spanning the gap. Germline V lookup: CDR1 MNHEY, CDR2 SMNVEV (reference sequence). CDR3 size: 14 residues. The CDR3 nucleotides are TGTGCCAGCAGTTTATCAGGTGCGGCAGATACGCAGTATTTT. This gives the protein CASSLSGAADTQYF.

The chain carries TRBV19 and TRBJ1-5; the match to TRBD1 covers 7 bases. V lost 4 bases, J lost 5 bases, and 5 bases stayed unmatched. CDR1 LNHDA and CDR2 SQIVND come from the germline V gene (reference sequence). CDR3 size: 14 residues. The CDR3 sequence is CASSRQGRDQPQHF. As DNA, the CDR3 is TGTGCCAGTAGTAGACAGGGCCGAGATCAGCCCCAGCATTTT. Combining the CDR3 with reference TRBV19 and TRBJ1-5 gives the whole variable domain DGGITQSPKYLFRKEGQNVTLSCEQNLNHDAMYWYRQDPGQGLRLIYYSQIVNDFQKGDIAEGYSVSREKKESFPLTVTSAQKNPTAFYLCASSRQGRDQPQHFGDGTRLSIL.

V is TRBV5-1 and J is TRBJ2-3; 7 bases fit TRBD2. This CDR3 spans 15 amino acids. CDR1 is SGHRS, CDR2 YFSETQ, per germline. V dropped 4 bases and J dropped 3; count of bases not matched to a gene: 8. CDR3 protein: CASSPWEGLTDTQYF. For the CDR3, the DNA is TGCGCCAGCAGCCCCTGGGAGGGGTTAACAGATACGCAGTATTTT.

The CDR3 is CASSIASAGQETQYF. CDR3 coding DNA: TGTGCCAGTAGTATAGCGTCGGCAGGTCAAGAGACCCAGTACTTC. The chain employs TRBV19 and TRBJ2-5, with D unresolved. Germline CDR1 is LNHDA and CDR2 is SQIVND (reference sequence). The CDR3 spans 15 residues. V lost 1 base to trimming and J lost 2 bases, with 11 bases between them.

V usage is TRBV19 and J usage is TRBJ1-1; a weak D match, TRBD1 (5 bases). The CDR3 consists of 15 residues. Germline loops: CDR1 LNHDA, CDR2 SQIVND (reference sequence). V lost 6 bases to trimming and J lost 1 base, with 15 bases between them. The CDR3: CASRGPTRENTEAFF. The CDR3 bases are TGTGCCAGTAGGGGTCCAACCAGGGAGAACACTGAAGCTTTCTTT.

CDR3 nucleotides: TGTGCCAGCAGCTTGTACAGCGGACGCACAGATACGCAGTATTTT. Its protein product is CASSLYSGRTDTQYF. V is TRBV5-4 and J is TRBJ2-3, with D maybe TRBD2 (5 bases). Per the germline V gene, CDR1 is SGHNT and CDR2 is YYREEE (reference sequence). There are 15 residues in the CDR3. V gave up 1 base and J gave up 1 base, with 10 bases separating them. Filled out from reference TRBV5-4 and TRBJ2-3, the complete variable domain reads ETGVTQSPTHLIKTRGQQVTLRCSSQSGHNTVSWYQQALGQGPQFIFQYYREEENGRGNFPPRFSGLQFPNYSSELNVNALELDDSALYLCASSLYSGRTDTQYFGPGTRLTVL.

V and J are TRBV5-1 and TRBJ2-7, with TRBD1 identical over 7 bases. This CDR3 is 17 amino acids long. Per germline, CDR1 SGHRS and CDR2 YFSETQ. V was clipped by 5 bases and J by 3 bases; unmatched bases: 17. The CDR3 sequence is CASRAGQEKPYDYEQYF. In DNA form, the CDR3 reads TGCGCCAGCAGGGCCGGACAGGAGAAGCCGTATGACTACGAGCAGTACTTC.

The chain is built from TRBV18 and TRBJ2-7; the D gene is possibly TRBD2 (6 bases). V was pared by 3 bases and J by 7 bases, with 13 bases between. Per the germline V gene, CDR1 is KGHSH and CDR2 is LQKENI. The CDR3 length is 13 residues. For the CDR3, the DNA is TGTGCCAGCTCACCCCCGGGAGACGGGGAGCAGTACTTC. Its protein product is CASSPPGDGEQYF. Filled out from reference TRBV18 and TRBJ2-7, the complete variable domain reads NAGVMQNPRHLVRRRGQEARLRCSPMKGHSHVYWYRQLPEEGLKFMVYLQKENIIDESGMPKERFSAEFPKEGPSILRIQQVVRGDSAAYFCASSPPGDGEQYFGPGTRLTVT.

V and J are TRBV5-1 and TRBJ1-1, with a weak D call TRBD1 (5 bases). The CDR3 sequence is 15 residues long. Per germline, CDR1 SGHRS and CDR2 YFSETQ. V shed 1 base and J shed 1 base, with 11 bases lying between them. The CDR3 loop reads CASSLLVGQNTEAFF. The CDR3 bases are TGCGCCAGCAGCTTGTTAGTCGGACAGAACACTGAAGCTTTCTTT.

The CDR3 DNA reads TGTGCCAGTAGTCAGGGACTAGCGGTAGACCGTTGGGAGCAGTACTTC. Translating it yields CASSQGLAVDRWEQYF. J is TRBJ2-7 and V is TRBV19, with TRBD2 matching 11 bases. The trim removed 5 bases at V and 7 bases at J, leaving 13 bases unmatched. The V gene's germline CDR1 is LNHDA and CDR2 SQIVND (reference sequence). This CDR3 is built from 16 residues.

The rearrangement uses TRBV29-1 and TRBJ2-2; D is unresolved. CDR1 is SQVTM, CDR2 ANQGSEA, per germline. Between the trimmed V and J ends, which lost 4 bases and 0 bases, there was a span of 9 bases. The CDR3 contains 14 residues. The CDR3 loop reads CSVGHLTNTGELFF. CDR3 in DNA: TGCAGCGTTGGACATTTAACGAACACCGGGGAGCTGTTTTTT.